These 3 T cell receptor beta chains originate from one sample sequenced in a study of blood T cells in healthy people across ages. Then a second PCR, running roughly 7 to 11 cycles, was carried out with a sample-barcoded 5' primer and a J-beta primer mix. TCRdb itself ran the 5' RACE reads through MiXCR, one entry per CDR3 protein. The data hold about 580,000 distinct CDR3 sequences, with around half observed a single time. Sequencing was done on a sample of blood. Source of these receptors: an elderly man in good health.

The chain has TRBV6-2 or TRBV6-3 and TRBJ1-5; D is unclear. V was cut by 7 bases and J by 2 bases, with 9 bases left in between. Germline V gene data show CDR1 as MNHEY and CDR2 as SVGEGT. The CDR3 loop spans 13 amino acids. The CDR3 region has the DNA TGTGCCAGCATGGGTTGGGGCAATCAGCCCCAGCATTTT. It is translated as CASMGWGNQPQHF.

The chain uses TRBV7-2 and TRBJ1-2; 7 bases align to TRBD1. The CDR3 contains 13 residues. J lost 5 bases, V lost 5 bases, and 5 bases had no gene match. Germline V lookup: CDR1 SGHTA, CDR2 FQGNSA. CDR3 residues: CASSEAGGYGYTF. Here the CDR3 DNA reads TGTGCCAGCAGCGAAGCAGGGGGATATGGCTACACCTTC.

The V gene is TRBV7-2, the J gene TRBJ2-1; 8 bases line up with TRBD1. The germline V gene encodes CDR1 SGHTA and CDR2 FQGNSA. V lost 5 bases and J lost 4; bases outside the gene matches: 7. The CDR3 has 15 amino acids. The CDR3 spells CASSLDQGAYNEQFF. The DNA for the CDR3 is TGTGCCAGCAGCCTCGATCAGGGGGCTTACAATGAGCAGTTCTTC. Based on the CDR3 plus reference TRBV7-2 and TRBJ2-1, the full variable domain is GAGVSQSPSNKVTEKGKDVELRCDPISGHTALYWYRQSLGQGLEFLIYFQGNSAPDKSGLPSDRFSAERTGGSVSTLTIQRTQQEDSAVYLCASSLDQGAYNEQFFGPGTRLTVL.